The rows below give T cell receptor beta chains drawn from one sample of a study of naive and memory T cell subsets. TCRdb called the UMI-ligation and nested PCR reads again in MiXCR, with one record for every CDR3 protein. The data show tens of thousands of distinct CDR3 sequences, with over 7% seen just once and about 20% held by the top ten. The sample comprised central memory CD8+ T cells from blood. These receptors all come from a human donor in good health. CDR3s include the opening cysteine and the closing phenylalanine or tryptophan. A D gene is named only where the DNA matches it firmly. The listing skips clone size in some rows; elsewhere it reads once, few, many or a size class.

TRBV30	medium-sized	TRBD1	TRBJ2-7	TGTGCCTGGAGCTCCGGGACAGGGATCCTCGAGCAGTACTTC	CAWSSGTGILEQYF
TRBV28	.	.	TRBJ1-5	TGTGCCAGCAGTTTATTATTCGGGAAACAGCCCCAGCATTTT	CASSLLFGKQPQHF
TRBV28	many	.	TRBJ2-1	TGTGCCAGCAGCCCGCCTAGTAGTGGTGAGCAGTTCTTC	CASSPPSSGEQFF
TRBV10-3	many	.	TRBJ2-1	TGTGCCATCAGTGACAGCTCCTACAATGAGCAGTTCTTC	CAISDSSYNEQFF
TRBV2	few	TRBD1	TRBJ2-7	TGTGCCAGCTTCTTGACAGGGGGCCCCTACGAGCAGTACTTC	CASFLTGGPYEQYF
TRBV28	.	TRBD2	TRBJ2-1	TGTGCCAGCAGTTCGGGACTAGCGATTAATGAGCAGTTCTTC	CASSSGLAINEQFF
TRBV29-1	medium-sized	TRBD2	TRBJ2-1	TGCAGCGTTTTGACTAGCGGATCCTACAATGAGCAGTTCTTC	CSVLTSGSYNEQFF
TRBV7-9	many	TRBD1	TRBJ2-7	TGTGCCAGCAGCTTCCTGGTCCCGGGACAGGGTGCTTACGAGCAGTACTTC	CASSFLVPGQGAYEQYF
TRBV4-3	.	TRBD1	TRBJ2-7	TGCGCCAGCAGCCGCGGGACAGGGGGCTCCTACGAGCAGTACTTC	CASSRGTGGSYEQYF
TRBV19	.	.	TRBJ2-1	TGTGCCAGTAGTATAGATGGGACTCGGGGCCAGGAGCAGTTCTTC	CASSIDGTRGQEQFF
TRBV6-5	many	TRBD1	TRBJ2-1	TGTGCCAGCAGTATCGGGACAGGAGCCGTCTATGAGCAGTTCTTC	CASSIGTGAVYEQFF
TRBV18	medium-sized	TRBD1	TRBJ2-3	TGTGCCAGCTCACCCGGGACAGGGGAAGATACGCAGTATTTT	CASSPGTGEDTQYF
TRBV28	few	.	TRBJ2-3	TGTGCCAGCAGTTCCTGGACTAGCACAGATACGCAGTATTTT	CASSSWTSTDTQYF
TRBV6-5	few	TRBD1	TRBJ1-1	TGTGCCAGCACTCCCAGGGGGGGATACACTGAAGCTTTCTTT	CASTPRGGYTEAFF
TRBV6-5	many	.	TRBJ1-1	TGTGCCAGCAGCACTTTGCCGTGGGGGAGCACTGAAGCTTTCTTT	CASSTLPWGSTEAFF
TRBV14	.	TRBD2	TRBJ2-1	TGTGCTTGCAGCCAAGAGGAGACTAGCGGGATCGGCGGCTCCTACAATGAGCAGTTCTTC	CACSQEETSGIGGSYNEQFF
TRBV27	many	TRBD2	TRBJ2-7	TGTGCCAGCGGACTAGCGGGAGGGTTGTCCTACGAGCAGTACTTC	CASGLAGGLSYEQYF
TRBV4-3	many	.	TRBJ2-7	TGCGCCAGCAGCCAAGGCTGGGGAAGGTACGAGCAGTACTTC	CASSQGWGRYEQYF
TRBV5-6	.	.	TRBJ2-3	TGTGCCAGCAGCACAGGTCGAAACACAGATACGCAGTATTTT	CASSTGRNTDTQYF
TRBV27	.	.	TRBJ2-7	TGTGCCAGCAGTTTATCGGGGGGGGGCAGCGAGCAGTACTTC	CASSLSGGGSEQYF
TRBV29-1	many	TRBD1	TRBJ1-3	TGCAGCGTTGAAGATCCCACAGGGGCCCTCTCTGGAAACACCATATATTTT	CSVEDPTGALSGNTIYF
TRBV27	few	TRBD1	TRBJ1-2	TGTGCCAGCAGTTTATTCCCTCTGGGACAGCCCTATGGCTACACCTTC	CASSLFPLGQPYGYTF
TRBV25-1	many	TRBD1	TRBJ2-1	TGTGCCAGCAGTAAAGGGGACAGGGAGATTAATGAGCAGTTCTTC	CASSKGDREINEQFF
TRBV6-1	.	.	TRBJ1-1	TGTGCCAGCAGCGTGAGGGAAGCTTTCTTT	CASSVREAFF
TRBV6-5	many	.	TRBJ2-2	TGTGCCAGCAGTTTTCAAGAAACCGGGGAGCTGTTTTTT	CASSFQETGELFF
TRBV5-1	medium-sized	.	TRBJ1-1	TGCGCCAGCAGTTTAATAGCAGGGGTAATGAACACTGAAGCTTTCTTT	CASSLIAGVMNTEAFF
TRBV28	.	TRBD2	TRBJ2-1	TGTGCCAGCACCCCTTTATGGCGGGAGTACTACAATGAGCAGTTCTTC	CASTPLWREYYNEQFF
TRBV20-1	many	.	TRBJ1-5	TGCAGTGCTAGAACCATGGAAGGGGAGAGTCAGCCCCAGCATTTT	CSARTMEGESQPQHF
TRBV19	.	.	TRBJ1-5	TGTGCCAGTGCGGGGAAGGGTGATCAGCCCCAGCATTTT	CASAGKGDQPQHF
TRBV5-1	few	.	TRBJ2-7	TGCGCCAGCAGCTTGGGAGCAGGGGCGAAAGACGAGCAGTACTTC	CASSLGAGAKDEQYF
TRBV13	.	.	TRBJ1-2	TGTGCCAGCAGCTTAGGCCTAGGGGGGCACGCTTACTATGGCTACACCTTC	CASSLGLGGHAYYGYTF
TRBV6-5	few	.	TRBJ1-6	TGTGCCAGCAGTTACTCGATTATCGCCGGTGGCACTAATTCACCCCTCCACTTT	CASSYSIIAGGTNSPLHF
TRBV12-3/TRBV12-4	many	.	TRBJ2-1	TGTGCCAGCAGTTCATCATTCACAGGGTACAATGAGCAGTTCTTC	CASSSSFTGYNEQFF
TRBV27	few	.	TRBJ1-1	TGTGCCAGCAGTCACGGGCCGCTATCCGACACTGAAGCTTTCTTT	CASSHGPLSDTEAFF
TRBV18	.	.	TRBJ2-7	TGTGCCAGCTCACCGGGAGACAACTATGGCTCCGAGCAGTACTTC	CASSPGDNYGSEQYF
TRBV10-3	many	.	TRBJ2-3	TGTGCCATCAGTGAGTCTGCGGGTCTTTCACCGTATTTT	CAISESAGLSPYF
TRBV25-1	few	TRBD2	TRBJ2-3	TGTGCCAGCAGTGAGTTAGCGGGAGATGTAGATACGCAGTATTTT	CASSELAGDVDTQYF